The TCR beta chain under discussion was sequenced for a study of T cells after yellow fever vaccination. About the research overall: Low-cell-number fractions underwent preparation using SMART-Seq v4 Ultra Low Input. Broader study findings: After the booster, 96% of CD4 and about nine tenths of CD8 primary-response clones were re-detected.

5'RACE template switching added a universal primer site and UMIs to TCR cDNA. One entry per CDR3 protein, called by TCRdb with MiXCR from the 5' RACE reads. The table records some 340,000 distinct CDR3 sequences, approximately 11% of them present only once. The CDR3 loop spans 13 amino acids. Germline values: CDR1 SEHNR, CDR2 FQNEAQ (reference sequence). Worth noting for this clonotype: Its antigen is unidentified.

This receptor was identified in a man between 18 and 35 years old who received the YFV17D yellow fever vaccine. The rearrangement joins TRBV7-9 to TRBJ2-7; TRBD1 or TRBD2 may be the D gene (5 bases each). The sample here was CD4+ T cells sorted from PBMCs, taken 45 days after the yellow fever booster vaccination. This chain's CDR3 is CASSLGQGPLLVV. The CDR3 nucleotides are TGTGCCAGCAGCTTAGGTCAGGGACCGCTTCTCGTCGTC.